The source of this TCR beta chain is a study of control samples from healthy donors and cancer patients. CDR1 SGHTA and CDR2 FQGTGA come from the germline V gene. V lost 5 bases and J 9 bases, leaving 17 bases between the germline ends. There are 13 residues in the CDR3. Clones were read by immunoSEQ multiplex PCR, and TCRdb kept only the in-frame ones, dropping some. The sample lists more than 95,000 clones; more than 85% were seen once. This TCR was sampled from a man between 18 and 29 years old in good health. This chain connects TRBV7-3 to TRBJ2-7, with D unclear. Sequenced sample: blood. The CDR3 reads CASSPHGAKGQYF. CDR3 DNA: TGTGCCAGCAGCCCCCACGGTGCAAAGGGGCAGTACTTC.